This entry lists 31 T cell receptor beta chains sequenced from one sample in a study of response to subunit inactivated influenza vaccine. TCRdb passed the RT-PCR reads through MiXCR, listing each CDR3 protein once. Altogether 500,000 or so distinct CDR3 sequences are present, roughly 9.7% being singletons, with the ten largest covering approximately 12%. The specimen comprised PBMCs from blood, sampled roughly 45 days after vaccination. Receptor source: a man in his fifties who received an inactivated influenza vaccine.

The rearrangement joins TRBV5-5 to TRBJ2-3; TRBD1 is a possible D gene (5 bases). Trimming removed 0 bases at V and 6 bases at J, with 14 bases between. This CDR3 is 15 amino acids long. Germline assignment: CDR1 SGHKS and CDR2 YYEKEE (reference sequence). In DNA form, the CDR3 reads TGTGCCAGCAGCTTGGAGGGCAGGGTGGTTGATACGCAGTATTTT. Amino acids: CASSLEGRVVDTQYF.

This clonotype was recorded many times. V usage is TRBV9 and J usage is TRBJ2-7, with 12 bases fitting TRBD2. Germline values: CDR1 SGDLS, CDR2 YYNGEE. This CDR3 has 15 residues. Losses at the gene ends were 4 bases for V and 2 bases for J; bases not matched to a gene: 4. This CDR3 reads CASSPGTSGPYEQYF. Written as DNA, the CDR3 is TGTGCCAGCAGCCCAGGGACTAGCGGGCCCTACGAGCAGTACTTC. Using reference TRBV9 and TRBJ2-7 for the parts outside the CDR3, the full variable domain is DSGVTQTPKHLITATGQRVTLRCSPRSGDLSVYWYQQSLDQGLQFLIQYYNGEERAKGNILERFSAQQFPDLHSELNLSSLELGDSALYFCASSPGTSGPYEQYFGPGTRLTVT.

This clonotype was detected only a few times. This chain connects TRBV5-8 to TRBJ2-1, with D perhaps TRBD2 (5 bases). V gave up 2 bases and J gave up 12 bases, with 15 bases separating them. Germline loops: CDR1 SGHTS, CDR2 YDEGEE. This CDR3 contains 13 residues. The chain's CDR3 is CASSFTGVAGQFF. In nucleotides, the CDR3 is TGTGCCAGCAGCTTTACCGGGGTCGCGGGGCAGTTCTTC.

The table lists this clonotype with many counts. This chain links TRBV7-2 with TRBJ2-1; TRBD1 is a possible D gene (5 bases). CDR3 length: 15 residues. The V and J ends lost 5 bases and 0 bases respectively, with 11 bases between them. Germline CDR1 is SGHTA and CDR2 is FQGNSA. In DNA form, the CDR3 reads TGTGCCAGCAGCCCACAGGACCGCTCCTACAATGAGCAGTTCTTC. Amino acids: CASSPQDRSYNEQFF.

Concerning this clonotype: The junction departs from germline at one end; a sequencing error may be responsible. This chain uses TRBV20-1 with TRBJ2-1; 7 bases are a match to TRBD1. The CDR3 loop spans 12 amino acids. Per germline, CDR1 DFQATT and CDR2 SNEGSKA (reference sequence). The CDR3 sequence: CSVRGSGPKWVF. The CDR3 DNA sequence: TGCAGTGTCAGGGGGTCGGGACCAAAATGGGTCTTC.

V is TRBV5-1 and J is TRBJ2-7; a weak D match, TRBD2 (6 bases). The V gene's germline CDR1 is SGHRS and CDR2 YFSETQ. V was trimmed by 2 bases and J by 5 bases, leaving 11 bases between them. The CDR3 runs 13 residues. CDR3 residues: CASSFGGTDEQYF. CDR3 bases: TGCGCCAGCAGCTTCGGGGGAACGGACGAGCAGTACTTC.

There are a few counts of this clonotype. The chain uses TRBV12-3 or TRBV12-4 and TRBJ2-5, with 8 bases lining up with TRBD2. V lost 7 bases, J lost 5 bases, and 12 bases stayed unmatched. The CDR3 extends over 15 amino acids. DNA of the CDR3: TGTGCCAGCACGGGGAACGGGGGGGCCGGGGAGACCCAGTACTTC. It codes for CASTGNGGAGETQYF.

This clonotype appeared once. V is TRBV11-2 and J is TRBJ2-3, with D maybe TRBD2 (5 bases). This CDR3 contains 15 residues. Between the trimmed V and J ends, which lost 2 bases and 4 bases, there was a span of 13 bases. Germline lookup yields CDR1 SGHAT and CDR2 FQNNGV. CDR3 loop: CASSLSIASPDTQYF. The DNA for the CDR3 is TGTGCCAGCAGCTTATCGATAGCGTCCCCAGATACGCAGTATTTT.

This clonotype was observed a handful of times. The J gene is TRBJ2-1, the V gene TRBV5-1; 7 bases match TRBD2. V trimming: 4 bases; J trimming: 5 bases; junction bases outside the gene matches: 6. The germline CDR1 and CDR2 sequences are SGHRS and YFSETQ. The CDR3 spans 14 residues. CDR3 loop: CASSLGEGDNEQFF. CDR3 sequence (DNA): TGCGCCAGCAGCCTGGGGGAGGGCGACAATGAGCAGTTCTTC.

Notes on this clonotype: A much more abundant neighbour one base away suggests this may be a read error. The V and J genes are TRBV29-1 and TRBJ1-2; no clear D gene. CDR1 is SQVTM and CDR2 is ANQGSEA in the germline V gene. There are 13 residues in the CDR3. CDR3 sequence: CSVAAGSNCGYTF. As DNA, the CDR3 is TGCAGCGTTGCGGCAGGATCTAACTGTGGCTACACCTTC.

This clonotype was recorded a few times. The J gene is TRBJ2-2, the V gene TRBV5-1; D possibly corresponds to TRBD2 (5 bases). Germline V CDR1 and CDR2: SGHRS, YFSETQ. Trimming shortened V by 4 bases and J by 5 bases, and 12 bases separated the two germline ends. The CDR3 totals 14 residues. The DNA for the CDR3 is TGCGCCAGCAGCCCAGGTGCGGGTACCGGGGAGCTGTTTTTT. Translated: CASSPGAGTGELFF. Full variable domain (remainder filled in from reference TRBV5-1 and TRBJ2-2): KAGVTQTPRYLIKTRGQQVTLSCSPISGHRSVSWYQQTPGQGLQFLFEYFSETQRNKGNFPGRFSGRQFSNSRSEMNVSTLELGDSALYLCASSPGAGTGELFFGEGSRLTVL.

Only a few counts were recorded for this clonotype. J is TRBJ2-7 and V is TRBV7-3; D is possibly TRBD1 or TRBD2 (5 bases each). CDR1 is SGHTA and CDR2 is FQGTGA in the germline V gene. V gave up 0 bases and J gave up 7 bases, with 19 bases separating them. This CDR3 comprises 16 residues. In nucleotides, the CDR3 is TGTGCCAGCAGCTTAACTGGAGGCTTGGGGCGCGGGGAGCAGTACTTC. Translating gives CASSLTGGLGRGEQYF.

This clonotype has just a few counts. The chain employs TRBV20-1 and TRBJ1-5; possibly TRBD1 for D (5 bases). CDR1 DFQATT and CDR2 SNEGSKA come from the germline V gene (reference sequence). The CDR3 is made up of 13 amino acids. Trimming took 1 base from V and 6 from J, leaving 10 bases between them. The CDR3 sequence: CSARVSGGQPQHF. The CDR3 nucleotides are TGCAGTGCTAGAGTGTCCGGGGGTCAGCCCCAGCATTTT.

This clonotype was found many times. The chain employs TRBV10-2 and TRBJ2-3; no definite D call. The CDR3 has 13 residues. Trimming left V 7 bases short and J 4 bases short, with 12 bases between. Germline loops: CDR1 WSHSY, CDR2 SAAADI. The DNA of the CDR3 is TGCGCCAGCACCCCGCCATGGTCAGATACGCAGTATTTT. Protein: CASTPPWSDTQYF.

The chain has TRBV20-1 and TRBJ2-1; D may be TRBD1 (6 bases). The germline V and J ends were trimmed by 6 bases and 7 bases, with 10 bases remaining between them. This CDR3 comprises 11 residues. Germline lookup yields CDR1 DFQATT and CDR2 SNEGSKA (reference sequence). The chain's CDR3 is CSATGQNEQFF. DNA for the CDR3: TGCAGTGCGACCGGACAGAATGAGCAGTTCTTC.

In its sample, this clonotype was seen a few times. Written as DNA, the CDR3 is TGTGCCAGCAGCTGGGGGGGGACTAGCGGCCACAATGAGCAGTTCTTC. Protein sequence: CASSWGGTSGHNEQFF. The chain is built from TRBV11-1 and TRBJ2-1, with 11 bases that match TRBD2. The CDR3 length is 16 residues. With V trimmed by 4 bases and J by 5 bases, 7 bases remained unmatched. Germline lookup yields CDR1 SGHAT and CDR2 FQDESV (reference sequence). Looking up the rest from reference TRBV11-1 and TRBJ2-1 gives the full variable domain: EAEVAQSPRYKITEKSQAVAFWCDPISGHATLYWYRQILGQGPELLVQFQDESVVDDSQLPKDRFSAERLKGVDSTLKIQPAELGDSAMYLCASSWGGTSGHNEQFFGPGTRLTVL.

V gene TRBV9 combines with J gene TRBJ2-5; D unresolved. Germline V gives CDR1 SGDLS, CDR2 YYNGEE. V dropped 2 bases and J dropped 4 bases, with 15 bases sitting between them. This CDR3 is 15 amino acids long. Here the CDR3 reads CASSVTGQAGETQYF. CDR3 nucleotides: TGTGCCAGCAGCGTTACCGGGCAGGCAGGAGAGACCCAGTACTTC. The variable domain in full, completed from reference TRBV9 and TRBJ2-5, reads DSGVTQTPKHLITATGQRVTLRCSPRSGDLSVYWYQQSLDQGLQFLIQYYNGEERAKGNILERFSAQQFPDLHSELNLSSLELGDSALYFCASSVTGQAGETQYFGPGTRLLVL.

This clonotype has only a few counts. The CDR3 DNA reads as TGTGCCAGCAGTGAAGGACCCCTGGACTACGAGCAGTACTTC. Translating gives CASSEGPLDYEQYF. V is TRBV2 and J is TRBJ2-7; no reliable D call. Germline V gene lookup returns CDR1 SNHLY and CDR2 FYNNEI. This CDR3 is 14 amino acids long. V was clipped by 1 base and J by 3 bases, with 10 bases between them.

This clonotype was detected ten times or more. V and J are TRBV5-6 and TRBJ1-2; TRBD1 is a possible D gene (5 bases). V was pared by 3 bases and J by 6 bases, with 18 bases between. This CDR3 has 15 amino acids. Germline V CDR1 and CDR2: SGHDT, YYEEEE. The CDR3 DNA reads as TGTGCCAGCAGCTCCCAGGGACGCTCCGTGAATGGCTACACCTTC. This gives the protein CASSSQGRSVNGYTF.

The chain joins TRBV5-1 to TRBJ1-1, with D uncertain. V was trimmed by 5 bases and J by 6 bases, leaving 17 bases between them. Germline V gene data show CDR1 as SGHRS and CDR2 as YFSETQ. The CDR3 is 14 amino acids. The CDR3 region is CASSLLPGMAEAFF. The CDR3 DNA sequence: TGCGCCAGCAGTCTCTTACCGGGGATGGCTGAAGCTTTCTTT.

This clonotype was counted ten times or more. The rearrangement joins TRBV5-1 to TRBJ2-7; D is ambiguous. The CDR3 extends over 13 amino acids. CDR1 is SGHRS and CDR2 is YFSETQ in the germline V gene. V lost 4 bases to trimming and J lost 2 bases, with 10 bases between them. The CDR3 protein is CASSPVGTYEQYF. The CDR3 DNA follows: TGCGCCAGCAGCCCAGTAGGAACCTACGAGCAGTACTTC.

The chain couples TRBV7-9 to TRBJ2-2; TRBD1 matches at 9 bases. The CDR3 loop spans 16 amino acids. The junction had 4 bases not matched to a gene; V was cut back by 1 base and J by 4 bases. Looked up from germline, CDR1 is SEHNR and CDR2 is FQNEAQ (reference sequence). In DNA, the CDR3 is TGTGCCAGCAGCTTAGGAGGGACAGGGACCACCGGGGAGCTGTTTTTT. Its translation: CASSLGGTGTTGELFF.

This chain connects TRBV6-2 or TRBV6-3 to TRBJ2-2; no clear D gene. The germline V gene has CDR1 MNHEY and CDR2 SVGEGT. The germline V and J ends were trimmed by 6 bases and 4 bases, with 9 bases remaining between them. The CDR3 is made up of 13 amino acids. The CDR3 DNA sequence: TGTGCCAGCAGCTTAATGGGCACCGGGGAGCTGTTTTTT. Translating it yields CASSLMGTGELFF.

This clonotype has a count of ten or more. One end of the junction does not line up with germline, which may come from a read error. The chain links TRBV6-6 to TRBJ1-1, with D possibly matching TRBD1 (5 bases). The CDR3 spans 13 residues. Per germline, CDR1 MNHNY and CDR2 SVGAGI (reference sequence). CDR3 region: CASSAGGNAEAFF. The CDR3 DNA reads TGTGCCAGCAGTGCCGGGGGGAACGCTGAAGCTTTCTTT.

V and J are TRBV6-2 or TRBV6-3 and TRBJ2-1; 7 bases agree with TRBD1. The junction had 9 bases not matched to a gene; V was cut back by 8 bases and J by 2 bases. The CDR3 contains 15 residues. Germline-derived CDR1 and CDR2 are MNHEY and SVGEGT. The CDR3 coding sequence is TGTGCCAGCGTTAGACAGGGTATCCCCTACAATGAGCAGTTCTTC. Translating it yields CASVRQGIPYNEQFF.

CDR3 DNA sequence: TGTGCCAGCAGCCGCAACGGACTAGTGAAGGCAGATACGCAGTATTTT. This gives the protein CASSRNGLVKADTQYF. The V call is TRBV6-2 or TRBV6-3, the J call TRBJ2-3, with 7 bases fitting TRBD2. CDR3 size: 16 residues. The J segment lost 4 bases and the V segment lost 6 bases, leaving 13 bases of the junction unmatched. Germline V gene lookup returns CDR1 MNHEY and CDR2 SVGEGT.

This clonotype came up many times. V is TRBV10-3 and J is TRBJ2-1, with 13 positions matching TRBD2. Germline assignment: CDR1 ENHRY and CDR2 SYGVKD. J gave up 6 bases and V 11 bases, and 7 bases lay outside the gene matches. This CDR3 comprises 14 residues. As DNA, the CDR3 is TGTGCCGTGATGACTAGCGGGAGGAGCAATGAGCAGTTCTTC. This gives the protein CAVMTSGRSNEQFF.

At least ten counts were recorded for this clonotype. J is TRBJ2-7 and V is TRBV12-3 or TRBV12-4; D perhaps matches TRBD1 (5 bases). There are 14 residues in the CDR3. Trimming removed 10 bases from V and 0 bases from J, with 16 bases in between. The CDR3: CATDPQDVSYEQYF. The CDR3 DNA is TGTGCCACCGACCCACAGGACGTCTCCTACGAGCAGTACTTC.

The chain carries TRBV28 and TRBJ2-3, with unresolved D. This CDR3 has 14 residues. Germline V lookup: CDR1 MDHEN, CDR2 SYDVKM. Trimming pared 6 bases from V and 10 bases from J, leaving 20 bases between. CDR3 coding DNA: TGTGCCAGCAGCTCGCCTCCCTCCGAGTGGTCGCAGTATTTT. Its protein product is CASSSPPSEWSQYF. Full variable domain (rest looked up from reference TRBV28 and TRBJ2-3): DVKVTQSSRYLVKRTGEKVFLECVQDMDHENMFWYRQDPGLGLRLIYFSYDVKMKEKGDIPEGYSVSREKKERFSLILESASTNQTSMYLCASSSPPSEWSQYFGPGTRLTVL.

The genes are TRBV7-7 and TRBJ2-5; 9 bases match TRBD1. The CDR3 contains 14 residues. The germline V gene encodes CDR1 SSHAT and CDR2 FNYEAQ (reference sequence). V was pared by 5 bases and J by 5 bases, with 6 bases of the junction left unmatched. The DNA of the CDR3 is TGTGCCAGCAGCCCGTACAGGGGGCACGAGACCCAGTACTTC. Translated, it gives CASSPYRGHETQYF.

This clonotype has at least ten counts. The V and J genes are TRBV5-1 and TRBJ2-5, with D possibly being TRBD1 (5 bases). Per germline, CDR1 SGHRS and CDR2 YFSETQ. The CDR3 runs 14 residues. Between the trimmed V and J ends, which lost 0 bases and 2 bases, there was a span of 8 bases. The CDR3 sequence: CASSLGQLQETQYF. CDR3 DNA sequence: TGCGCCAGCAGCTTGGGACAGCTACAAGAGACCCAGTACTTC.